This T cell receptor (beta chain) was obtained from a study of circulating CD8 cells and anti-PD-1 response in melanoma. At the level of the study: Six of 13 patients had prior targeted therapy or immunotherapy; seven did not.

Trimming stripped 1 base from V and 3 bases from J, with 13 bases between. CDR3 length: 14 amino acids. Per the germline V gene, CDR1 is DFQATT and CDR2 is SNEGSKA (reference sequence). This clonotype is medium-sized. Each library started from 15 ng of total RNA using the QIAseq Immune Repertoire TCR panel. TCRdb re-derived calls from the reads in MiXCR, one entry per CDR3 protein. The sample has under 450 distinct CDR3 sequences; 7.6% are singletons. From live CD3+CD8+TCRalphabeta+ cells, four PD-1 and/or TIGIT subsets were sorted. The clonotype was recovered from a human donor with melanoma. This chain joins TRBV20-1 and TRBJ2-7; no clear D. This material consisted of CD8+ T cells from PBMCs, taken at baseline or after one month of anti-PD-1 therapy (not recorded which). The CDR3 DNA sequence: TGCAGTGCTAGAGGTTCTAGGGATTACTACGAGCAGTACTTC. It codes for CSARGSRDYYEQYF.